The 4 T cell receptor beta chains given below trace back to one sample, sequenced in a study of blood T cell repertoires in COVID-19. Clones were sequenced by immunoSEQ multiplex PCR, and TCRdb holds only the in-frame ones, with some missing. The sample shows fewer than 350,000 clones, around 85% of them seen only once. Sequencing was carried out using PBMCs or T cells enriched from blood (not recorded which). These receptors all come from a woman in her 40s who had recovered from COVID-19.

This chain joins TRBV5-1 and TRBJ1-2; 10 bases map to TRBD1. V shed 5 bases, J shed 8 bases, and the junction held 18 bases outside the gene matches. The CDR3 runs to 17 residues. Germline loops: CDR1 SGHRS, CDR2 YFSETQ. The CDR3 region is CASRAPGQGIFGDGYTF. The CDR3 DNA follows: TGCGCCAGCAGAGCACCGGGACAGGGGATTTTTGGGGACGGCTACACCTTC.

The chain combines TRBV18 with TRBJ1-5, with TRBD1 as a possible D gene (6 bases). Trimming cost V 2 bases and J 6 bases, with 11 bases left between them. CDR1 KGHSH and CDR2 LQKENI come from the germline V gene. The CDR3 spans 14 residues. The CDR3 spells CASSPAGGGQPQHF. In DNA form, the CDR3 reads TGTGCCAGCTCACCAGCGGGAGGGGGTCAGCCCCAGCATTTT.

V gene TRBV30 combines with J gene TRBJ2-7; D perhaps matches TRBD1 (5 bases). In germline, CDR1 is GTSNPN, CDR2 SVGIG (reference sequence). Trimming cost V 2 bases and J 5 bases, with 10 bases left between them. There are 12 residues in the CDR3. Here the CDR3 reads CAWSRGVNEQYF. Here the CDR3 DNA reads TGTGCCTGGAGTAGGGGCGTCAACGAGCAGTACTTC.

The gene calls are TRBV28 and TRBJ2-7, with a possible D match to TRBD2 (5 bases). The CDR3 is 14 residues long. Germline V gives CDR1 MDHEN, CDR2 SYDVKM. Trimming stripped 4 bases from V and 2 bases from J, with 12 bases between. The CDR3 spells CASSWRFAPYEQYF. In DNA, the CDR3 is TGTGCCAGCAGTTGGAGGTTCGCTCCCTACGAGCAGTACTTC.